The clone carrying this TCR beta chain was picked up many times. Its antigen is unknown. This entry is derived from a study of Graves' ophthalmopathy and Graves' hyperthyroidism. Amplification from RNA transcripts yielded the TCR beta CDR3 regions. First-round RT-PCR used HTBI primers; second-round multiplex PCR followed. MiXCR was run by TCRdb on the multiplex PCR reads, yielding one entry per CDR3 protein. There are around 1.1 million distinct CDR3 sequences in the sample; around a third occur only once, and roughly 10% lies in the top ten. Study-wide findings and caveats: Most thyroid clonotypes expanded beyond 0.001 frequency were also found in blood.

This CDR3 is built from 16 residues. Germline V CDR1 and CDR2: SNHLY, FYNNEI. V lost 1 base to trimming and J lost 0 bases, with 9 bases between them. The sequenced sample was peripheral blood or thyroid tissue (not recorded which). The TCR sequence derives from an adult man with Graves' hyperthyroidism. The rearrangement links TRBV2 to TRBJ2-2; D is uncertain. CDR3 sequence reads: CASSEVAVSNTGELFF. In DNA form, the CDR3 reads TGTGCCAGCAGTGAAGTGGCAGTATCGAACACCGGGGAGCTGTTTTTT.